What follows are 21 T cell receptor beta chains derived from one specimen sequenced in a study of human T cells and chemical hapten exposure. Sample time point: patch test 1, 2 weeks after DPC sensitization. Treatment of the sample: therapeutic diphenylcyclopropenone sensitization with weekly scalp DPC. TCRdb recomputed calls from the RACE reads with MiXCR, one row per CDR3 protein. The table records 300,000 to 450,000 distinct CDR3 sequences, more than 4.5% of them present only once. The sample in question was whole blood, obtained in connection with sensitization to the hapten diphenylcyclopropenone (DPC). Receptor source: a woman aged 45-59 years with alopecia areata. Some clones in this sample may be carry-over from other donors' samples.

In this sample, this clonotype turned up a few times. V gene TRBV13 combines with J gene TRBJ2-5; D is undetermined. The ends were cut back, 4 bases at V and 3 bases at J, with 12 bases in the middle. There are 14 residues in the CDR3. CDR1 is PRHDT, CDR2 FYEKMQ, per germline (reference sequence). Written as DNA, the CDR3 is TGTGCCAGCAGCTCCGCATTGTTGGAAGAGACCCAGTACTTC. Protein sequence: CASSSALLEETQYF.

The chain couples TRBV20-1 to TRBJ2-7; 9 bases are shared with TRBD1. The CDR3 extends over 14 amino acids. V shed 6 bases and J 5 bases; nucleotides not matched to a gene: 11. Germline V gene lookup returns CDR1 DFQATT and CDR2 SNEGSKA (reference sequence). The CDR3 DNA reads as TGCAGTGCCCTCCGGGACAGGGTAAACGACGAGCAGTACTTC. Residues: CSALRDRVNDEQYF.

This clonotype was recorded a few times. The V gene is TRBV9, the J gene TRBJ1-1; the D gene is possibly TRBD1 (5 bases). The V and J ends lost 0 bases and 1 base respectively, with 10 bases between them. This CDR3 is built from 15 residues. Germline CDR1 SGDLS, CDR2 YYNGEE. The CDR3 sequence: CASSVGGQGNTEAFF. The CDR3 nucleotides read TGTGCCAGCAGCGTAGGTGGGCAGGGGAACACTGAAGCTTTCTTT.

This chain joins TRBV5-1 and TRBJ2-3; no firm D call. The ends were cut back, 2 bases at V and 6 bases at J, with 22 bases in the middle. Per the germline V gene, CDR1 is SGHRS and CDR2 is YFSETQ. There are 17 residues in the CDR3. The CDR3 DNA sequence: TGCGCCAGCAGCTTAGAGTCAACTGGACCTGCTAGGGATACGCAGTATTTT. This encodes CASSLESTGPARDTQYF.

This clonotype was found many times. In DNA form, the CDR3 reads TGCGCCAGCACCTCGAGCTCCTACAATGAGCAGTTCTTC. This encodes CASTSSSYNEQFF. The gene calls are TRBV5-1 and TRBJ2-1; D not certain. V was trimmed by 6 bases and J by 0 bases, leaving 7 bases between them. The CDR3 is 13 amino acids. CDR1 is SGHRS and CDR2 is YFSETQ in the germline V gene.

This rearrangement joins TRBV11-2 to TRBJ2-4; D remains unclear. The CDR3 is 14 residues long. Per the germline V gene, CDR1 is SGHAT and CDR2 is FQNNGV. The ends were cut back, 4 bases at V and 0 bases at J, with 7 bases in the middle. CDR3 in DNA: TGTGCCAGCAGCTCCCCGTTAGCCAAAAACATTCAGTACTTC. Translating it yields CASSSPLAKNIQYF.

There are a few counts of this clonotype. The V call is TRBV29-1, the J call TRBJ2-1; 7 bases map to TRBD1. The CDR3 consists of 15 residues. Germline lookup yields CDR1 SQVTM and CDR2 ANQGSEA. The V gene end was trimmed by 6 bases and the J gene end by 0 bases; junction bases not matched to a gene: 8. The CDR3 DNA sequence: TGCAGCGTAATATCGACAGGGAGCTCCTACAATGAGCAGTTCTTC. Translated, it gives CSVISTGSSYNEQFF.

This clonotype was picked up many times. The genes are TRBV2 and TRBJ2-1; D unclear. Trimming removed 7 bases from V and 3 bases from J, with 16 bases in between. Germline assignment: CDR1 SNHLY and CDR2 FYNNEI. The CDR3 has 15 residues. The CDR3 reads CASNPDPPNYNEQFF. The CDR3 DNA reads as TGTGCCAGCAACCCCGACCCTCCCAACTACAATGAGCAGTTCTTC. The full variable domain, in which reference TRBV2 and TRBJ2-1 provide the parts outside the CDR3, is EPEVTQTPSHQVTQMGQEVILRCVPISNHLYFYWYRQILGQKVEFLVSFYNNEISEKSEIFDDQFSVERPDGSNFTLKIRSTKLEDSAMYFCASNPDPPNYNEQFFGPGTRLTVL.

This clonotype occurred many times. The genes are TRBV7-2 and TRBJ2-4; D is unresolved. This CDR3 has 16 amino acids. V was clipped by 1 base and J by 4 bases, with 14 bases between them. Germline lookup yields CDR1 SGHTA and CDR2 FQGNSA. The CDR3 coding sequence is TGTGCCAGCAGCTTAGTTGCAGCGACAAGGAAAAACATTCAGTACTTC. Encoded protein: CASSLVAATRKNIQYF.

This chain joins TRBV7-9 and TRBJ1-4; D call uncertain. Deletions cut 4 bases from V and 4 bases from J, with 10 bases between. The CDR3 loop spans 14 amino acids. From germline, CDR1 is SEHNR and CDR2 FQNEAQ (reference sequence). The CDR3 region is CASSSRTDNEKLFF. In DNA form, the CDR3 reads TGTGCCAGCAGCTCTCGGACGGATAATGAAAAACTGTTTTTT.

For this clonotype: A much larger clone differs from this one at a single base, so this may be a read error. The CDR3 DNA is TGTGCCAGCAGCTTCGGAAAGGGGGTCAGTTTGAATGAGCAGTTCTTC. Protein sequence: CASSFGKGVSLNEQFF. V is TRBV11-3 and J is TRBJ2-1; D might be TRBD1 (6 bases). The CDR3 runs 16 residues. Germline V CDR1 and CDR2: SGHNT, YENEEA. V was pared by 3 bases and J by 7 bases, with 19 bases between.

This clonotype was counted many times. The CDR3 DNA reads as TGTGCCTGGAGTGCTGTTTTAGGGGCTAATCAGCCCCAGCATTTT. It translates to CAWSAVLGANQPQHF. The V and J genes are TRBV30 and TRBJ1-5, with D possibly TRBD1 on 5 matching bases. V lost 1 base to trimming and J lost 4 bases, with 14 bases between them. This CDR3 comprises 15 residues. Germline V gene lookup returns CDR1 GTSNPN and CDR2 SVGIG (reference sequence).

This clonotype has at least ten counts. The genes are TRBV12-3 or TRBV12-4 and TRBJ2-5; D is possibly TRBD1 (5 bases). The CDR3 sequence is 14 residues long. V was clipped by 3 bases and J by 1 base, with 9 bases between them. The CDR3 sequence is CASSFPDTQETQYF. The CDR3 DNA reads as TGTGCCAGCAGTTTCCCGGACACCCAAGAGACCCAGTACTTC.

This clonotype has a count of ten or more. The V call is TRBV20-1, the J call TRBJ1-1; 8 bases fit TRBD1. V shed 5 bases, J shed 6 bases, and the junction held 8 bases outside the gene matches. Per the germline V gene, CDR1 is DFQATT and CDR2 is SNEGSKA (reference sequence). The CDR3 sequence is 13 residues long. The CDR3, as DNA: TGCAGTGCTCGACGGACAGGGCGTGCTGAAGCTTTCTTT. Protein: CSARRTGRAEAFF.

In its sample, this clonotype was seen many times. The chain joins TRBV2 to TRBJ2-1; 8 bases align to TRBD2. V shed 6 bases and J 9 bases; nucleotides not matched to a gene: 4. Germline assignment: CDR1 SNHLY and CDR2 FYNNEI. The CDR3 sequence is 12 residues long. Here the CDR3 reads CASSFRGGEQFF. DNA of the CDR3: TGTGCCAGCAGCTTCCGGGGGGGTGAGCAGTTCTTC.

The table lists this clonotype with many counts. The J gene is TRBJ2-6, the V gene TRBV19, with D uncertain. The CDR3 is 15 amino acids. In germline, CDR1 is LNHDA, CDR2 SQIVND (reference sequence). The V end was cut by 7 bases, the J end by 0 bases, with 10 bases between. CDR3 sequence (DNA): TGTGCCAGTACCGATTGGAGCTCTGGGGCCAACGTCCTGACTTTC. Translation gives CASTDWSSGANVLTF.

V is TRBV5-4 and J is TRBJ2-3, with TRBD1 matching over 11 bases. This CDR3 contains 16 residues. The trim removed 4 bases at V and 2 bases at J, leaving 6 bases unmatched. Germline-derived CDR1 and CDR2 are SGHNT and YYREEE (reference sequence). The CDR3, as DNA: TGTGCCAGCAGCGTAAGGACAGGGGGCCTCACAGATACGCAGTATTTT. This translates into CASSVRTGGLTDTQYF.

The chain employs TRBV4-3 and TRBJ1-2, with D hard to call. This CDR3 comprises 12 residues. V was clipped by 4 bases and J by 4 bases, with 7 bases between them. Germline V gives CDR1 LGHNA, CDR2 YSLEER. The CDR3 DNA sequence: TGCGCCAGCAGCCGCCACCCCTATGGCTACACCTTC. Translation gives CASSRHPYGYTF.

In its sample, this clonotype was seen a few times. The chain joins TRBV20-1 to TRBJ2-5; 9 nucleotides line up with TRBD1. The trim removed 7 bases at V and 5 bases at J, leaving 11 bases unmatched. The CDR3 runs to 14 residues. CDR1 is DFQATT, CDR2 SNEGSKA, per germline (reference sequence). Here the CDR3 reads CSGHRGRLSETQYF. In DNA form, the CDR3 reads TGCAGTGGGCACAGGGGGCGCTTAAGCGAGACCCAGTACTTC.

The chain employs TRBV7-2 and TRBJ1-2, with D uncertain. Germline-derived CDR1 and CDR2 are SGHTA and FQGNSA. This CDR3 contains 14 residues. Trimming shortened V by 5 bases and J by 4 bases, and 14 bases separated the two germline ends. This chain's CDR3 is CASSPDGGGYGYTF. The DNA for the CDR3 is TGTGCCAGCAGCCCGGACGGAGGAGGCTATGGCTACACCTTC.

This clonotype came up a few times. The chain couples TRBV6-5 to TRBJ1-1; 8 nucleotides align to TRBD1. V trimming: 3 bases; J trimming: 4 bases; junction bases outside the gene matches: 13. The CDR3 is 17 amino acids. Per germline, CDR1 MNHEY and CDR2 SVGAGI. CDR3 sequence: CASSYSGQGGRTTEAFF. CDR3 nucleotides: TGTGCCAGCAGTTATTCCGGACAGGGAGGAAGGACCACTGAAGCTTTCTTT.